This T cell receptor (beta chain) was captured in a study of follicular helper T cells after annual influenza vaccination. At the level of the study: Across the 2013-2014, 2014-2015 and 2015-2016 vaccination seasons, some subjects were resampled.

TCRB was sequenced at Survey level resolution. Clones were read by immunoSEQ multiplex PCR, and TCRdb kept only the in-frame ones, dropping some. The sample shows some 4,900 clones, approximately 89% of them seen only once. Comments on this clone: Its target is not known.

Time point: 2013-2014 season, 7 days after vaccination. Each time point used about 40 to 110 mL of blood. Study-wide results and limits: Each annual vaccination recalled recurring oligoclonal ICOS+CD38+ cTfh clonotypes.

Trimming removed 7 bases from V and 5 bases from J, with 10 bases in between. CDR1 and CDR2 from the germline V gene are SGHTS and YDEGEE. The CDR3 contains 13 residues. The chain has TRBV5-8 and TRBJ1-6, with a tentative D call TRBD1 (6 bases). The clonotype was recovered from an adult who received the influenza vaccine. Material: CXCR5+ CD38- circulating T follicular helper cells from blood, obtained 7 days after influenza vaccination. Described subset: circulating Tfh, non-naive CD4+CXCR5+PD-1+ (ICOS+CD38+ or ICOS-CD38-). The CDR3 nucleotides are TGTGCCAGCGGGGGGGCGGATAATTCACCCCTCCACTTT. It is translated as CASGGADNSPLHF.